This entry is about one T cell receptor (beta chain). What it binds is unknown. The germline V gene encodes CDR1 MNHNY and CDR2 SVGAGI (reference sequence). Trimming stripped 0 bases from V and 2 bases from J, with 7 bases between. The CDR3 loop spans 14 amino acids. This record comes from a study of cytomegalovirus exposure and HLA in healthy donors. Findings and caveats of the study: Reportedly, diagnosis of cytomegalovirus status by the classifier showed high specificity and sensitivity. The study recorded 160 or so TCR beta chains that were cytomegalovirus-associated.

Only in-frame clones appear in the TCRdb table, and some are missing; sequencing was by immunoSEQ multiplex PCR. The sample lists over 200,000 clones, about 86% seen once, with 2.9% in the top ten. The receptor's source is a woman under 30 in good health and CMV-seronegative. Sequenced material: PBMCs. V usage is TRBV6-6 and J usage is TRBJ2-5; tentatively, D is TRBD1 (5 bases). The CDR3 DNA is TGTGCCAGCAGTTACTCCCCAGGGCAAGAGACCCAGTACTTC. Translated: CASSYSPGQETQYF.